This T cell receptor (beta chain) was captured in a study of cytomegalovirus exposure and HLA in healthy donors. This CDR3 has 14 residues. Germline CDR1 MDHEN, CDR2 SYDVKM. V was shortened by 2 bases and J by 5 bases, with 10 bases between the two germline ends. About this clone: This specimen includes other DNA sequences encoding the same CDR3.

PCR involved 60 Vbeta and 13 Jbeta primers. Measured with immunoSEQ multiplex PCR; TCRdb has only the in-frame clones, and not every one. Of around 170,000 clones in the sample, roughly 80% were seen once. The V gene is TRBV28, the J gene TRBJ1-3; tentative D call: TRBD1 (5 bases). The TCR was taken from a woman under 30 in good health and CMV-seronegative. Input material: PBMCs. Here the CDR3 DNA reads TGTGCCAGCAGTTTAGGGGGGTTGAGAAACACCATATATTTT. It translates to CASSLGGLRNTIYF.